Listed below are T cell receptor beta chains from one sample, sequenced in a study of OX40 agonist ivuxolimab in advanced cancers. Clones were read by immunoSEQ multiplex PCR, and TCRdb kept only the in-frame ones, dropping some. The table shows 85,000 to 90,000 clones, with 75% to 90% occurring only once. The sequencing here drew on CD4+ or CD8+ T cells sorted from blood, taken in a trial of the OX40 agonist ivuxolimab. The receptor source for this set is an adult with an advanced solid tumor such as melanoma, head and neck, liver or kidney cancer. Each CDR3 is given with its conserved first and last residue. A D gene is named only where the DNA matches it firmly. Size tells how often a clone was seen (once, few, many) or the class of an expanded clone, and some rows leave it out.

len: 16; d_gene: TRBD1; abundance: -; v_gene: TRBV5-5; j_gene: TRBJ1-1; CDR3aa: CASSFPRTGVNTEAFF; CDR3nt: TGTGCCAGCAGCTTCCCGAGGACAGGGGTGAACACTGAAGCTTTCTTT
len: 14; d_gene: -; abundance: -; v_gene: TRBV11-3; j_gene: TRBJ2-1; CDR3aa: CASSFLGGYNEQFF; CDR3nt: TGTGCCAGCAGCTTTTTAGGAGGCTACAATGAGCAGTTCTTC
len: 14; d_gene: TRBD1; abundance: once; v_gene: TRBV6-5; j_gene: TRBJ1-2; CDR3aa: CASSRDSILGGYTF; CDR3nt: TGTGCCAGCAGTAGGGACAGTATCCTAGGTGGCTACACCTTC
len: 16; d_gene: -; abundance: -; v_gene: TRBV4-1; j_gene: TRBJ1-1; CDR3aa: CASSTFQNRMNTEAFF; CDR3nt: TGCGCCAGCAGCACATTCCAGAATCGTATGAACACTGAAGCTTTCTTT
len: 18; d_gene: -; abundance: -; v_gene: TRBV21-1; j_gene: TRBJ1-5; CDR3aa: CASSKWWANHKSNQPQHF; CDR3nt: TGTGCCAGCAGCAAATGGTGGGCAAATCATAAGAGCAATCAGCCCCAGCATTTT
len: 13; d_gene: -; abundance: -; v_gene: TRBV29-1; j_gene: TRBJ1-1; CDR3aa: CSVDGDIRTEAFF; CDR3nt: TGCAGCGTTGATGGTGATATACGGACTGAAGCTTTCTTT
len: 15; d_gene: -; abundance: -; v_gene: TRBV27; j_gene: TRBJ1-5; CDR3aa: CASRPTAGRHQPQHF; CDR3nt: TGTGCCAGCAGACCGACAGCGGGGCGGCATCAGCCCCAGCATTTT
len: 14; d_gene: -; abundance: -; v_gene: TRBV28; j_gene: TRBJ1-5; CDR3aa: CASSAVGPHQPQHF; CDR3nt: TGTGCCAGCAGTGCAGTTGGGCCTCATCAGCCCCAGCATTTT
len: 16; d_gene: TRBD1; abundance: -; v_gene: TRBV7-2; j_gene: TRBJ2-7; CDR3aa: CASSLPKGQGSNEQYF; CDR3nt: TGTGCCAGCAGCCTTCCAAAGGGACAGGGGAGCAACGAGCAGTACTTC
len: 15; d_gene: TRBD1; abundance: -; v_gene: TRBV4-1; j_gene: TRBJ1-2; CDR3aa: CASSPAAGQGPGYTF; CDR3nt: TGCGCCAGCAGCCCCGCGGCCGGACAGGGCCCTGGCTACACCTTC
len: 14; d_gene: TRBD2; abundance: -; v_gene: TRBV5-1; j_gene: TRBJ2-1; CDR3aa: CASGESGDRNEQFF; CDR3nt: TGCGCCAGCGGGGAGAGCGGGGATCGGAATGAGCAGTTCTTC
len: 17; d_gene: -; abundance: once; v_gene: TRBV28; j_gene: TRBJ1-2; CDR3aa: CASTISLGGGFNYGYTF; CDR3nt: TGTGCCAGCACTATCTCCCTCGGGGGGGGATTTAACTATGGCTACACCTTC
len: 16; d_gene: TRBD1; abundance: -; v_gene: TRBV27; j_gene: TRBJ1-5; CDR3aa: CASSPSTGRMDQPQHF; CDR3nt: TGTGCCAGCAGTCCCTCGACAGGGCGGATGGATCAGCCCCAGCATTTT
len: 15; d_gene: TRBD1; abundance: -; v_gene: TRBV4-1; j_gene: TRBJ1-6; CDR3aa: CASSQTGQGNSPLHF; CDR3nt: TGCGCCAGCAGCCAAACGGGACAGGGAAATTCACCCCTCCACTTT
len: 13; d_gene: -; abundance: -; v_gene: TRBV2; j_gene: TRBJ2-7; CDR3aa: CASSDPGVNEQYF; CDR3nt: TGTGCCAGCAGTGACCCGGGGGTCAACGAGCAGTACTTC
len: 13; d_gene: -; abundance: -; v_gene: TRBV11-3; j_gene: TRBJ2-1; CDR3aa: CASSLDRDNEQFF; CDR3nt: TGTGCCAGCAGCTTAGACAGAGACAATGAGCAGTTCTTC
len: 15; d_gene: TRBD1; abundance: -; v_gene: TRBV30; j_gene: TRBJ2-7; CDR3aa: CAWSIRQGGSYEQYF; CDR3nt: TGTGCCTGGAGTATCCGACAGGGGGGGTCCTACGAGCAGTACTTC
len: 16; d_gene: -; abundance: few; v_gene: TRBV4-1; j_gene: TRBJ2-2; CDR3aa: CASSQEPAGRWGELFF; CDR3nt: TGCGCCAGCAGCCAAGAGCCGGCAGGGCGCTGGGGGGAGCTGTTTTTT
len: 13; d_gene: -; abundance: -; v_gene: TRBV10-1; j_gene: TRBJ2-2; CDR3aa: CASSQGFIGELFF; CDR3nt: TGCGCCAGCAGCCAGGGTTTCATCGGGGAGCTGTTTTTT
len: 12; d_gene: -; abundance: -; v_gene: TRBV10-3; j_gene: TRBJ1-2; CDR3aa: CAISAGNYGYTF; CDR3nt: TGTGCCATCAGTGCAGGGAACTATGGCTACACCTTC
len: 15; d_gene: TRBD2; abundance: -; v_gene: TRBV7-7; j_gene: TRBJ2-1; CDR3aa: CASSPGLAGVNEQFF; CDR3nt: TGTGCTAGCAGCCCGGGACTAGCGGGAGTAAATGAGCAGTTCTTC
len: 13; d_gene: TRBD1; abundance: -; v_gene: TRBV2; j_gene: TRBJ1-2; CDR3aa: CASKTGRLYGYTF; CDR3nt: TGTGCCAGCAAGACAGGGAGACTATATGGCTACACCTTC
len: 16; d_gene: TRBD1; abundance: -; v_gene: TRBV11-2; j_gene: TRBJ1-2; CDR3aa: CASSSPRQGVSYGYTF; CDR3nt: TGTGCCAGCAGCTCGCCTCGACAGGGGGTATCCTATGGCTACACCTTC
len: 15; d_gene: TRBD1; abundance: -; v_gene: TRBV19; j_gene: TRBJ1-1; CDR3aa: CASSSSGTGTSEAFF; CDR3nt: TGTGCCAGTAGTTCGTCCGGGACAGGGACATCTGAAGCTTTCTTT
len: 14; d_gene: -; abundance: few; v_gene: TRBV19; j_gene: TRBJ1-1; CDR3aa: CASSIFTLNTEAFF; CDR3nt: TGTGCCAGTAGTATTTTCACCCTGAACACTGAAGCTTTCTTT
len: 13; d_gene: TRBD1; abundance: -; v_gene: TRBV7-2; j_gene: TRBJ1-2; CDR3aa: CASSSGQVYGYTF; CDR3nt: TGTGCCAGCAGTAGTGGACAGGTGTATGGCTACACCTTC
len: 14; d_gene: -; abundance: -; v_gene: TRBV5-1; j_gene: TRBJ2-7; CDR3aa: CASSLLGDTYEQYF; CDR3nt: TGCGCCAGCAGCTTACTCGGAGATACCTACGAGCAGTACTTC
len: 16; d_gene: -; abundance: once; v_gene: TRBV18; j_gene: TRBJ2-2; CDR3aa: CASSPSIPGIAGELFF; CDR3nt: TGTGCCAGCTCACCCTCCATCCCAGGGATAGCCGGGGAGCTGTTTTTT
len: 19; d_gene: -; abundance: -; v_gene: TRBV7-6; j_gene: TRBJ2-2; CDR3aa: CASSLATLRDGQGGGELFF; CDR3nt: TGTGCCAGCAGCTTAGCTACGCTCCGGGACGGCCAGGGGGGCGGGGAGCTGTTTTTT
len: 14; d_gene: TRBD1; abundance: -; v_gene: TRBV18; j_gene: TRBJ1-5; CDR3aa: CASSPTGVRQPQHF; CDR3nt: TGTGCCAGCTCCCCGACAGGGGTTAGGCAGCCCCAGCATTTT
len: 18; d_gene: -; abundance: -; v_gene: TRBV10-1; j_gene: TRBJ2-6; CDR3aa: CAIWTERALRSGANVLTF; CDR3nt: TGCGCCATCTGGACGGAACGGGCCCTAAGGTCTGGGGCCAACGTCCTGACTTTC
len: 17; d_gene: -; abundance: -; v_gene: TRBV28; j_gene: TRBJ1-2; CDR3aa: CASSLSDLWTATYGYTF; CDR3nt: TGTGCCAGCAGTTTATCGGACCTTTGGACGGCGACCTATGGCTACACCTTC
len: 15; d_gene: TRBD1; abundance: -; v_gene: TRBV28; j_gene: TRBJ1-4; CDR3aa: CASSWTGATNEKLFF; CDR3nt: TGTGCCAGCAGCTGGACAGGGGCAACTAATGAAAAACTGTTTTTT
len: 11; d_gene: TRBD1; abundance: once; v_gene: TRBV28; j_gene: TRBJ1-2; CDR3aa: CASGTVYGYTF; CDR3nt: TGTGCCAGCGGGACAGTCTATGGCTACACCTTC
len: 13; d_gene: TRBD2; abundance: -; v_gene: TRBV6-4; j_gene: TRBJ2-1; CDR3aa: CASSWTRRGEQFF; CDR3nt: TGTGCCAGCAGTTGGACTAGAAGGGGTGAGCAGTTCTTC
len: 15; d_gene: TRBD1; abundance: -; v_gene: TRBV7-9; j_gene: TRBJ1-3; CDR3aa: CASSSQGTAGNTIYF; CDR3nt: TGTGCCAGCAGCTCCCAGGGGACAGCCGGAAACACCATATATTTT
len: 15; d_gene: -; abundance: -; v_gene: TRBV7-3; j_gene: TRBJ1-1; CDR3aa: CASSLTGRVDTEAFF; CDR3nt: TGTGCCAGCAGCTTAACTGGCAGGGTGGACACTGAAGCTTTCTTT
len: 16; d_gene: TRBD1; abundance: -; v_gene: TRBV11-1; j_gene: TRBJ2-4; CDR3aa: CASRSTGDRAKNIQYF; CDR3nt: TGTGCCAGCAGGAGTACAGGGGATAGAGCCAAAAACATTCAGTACTTC
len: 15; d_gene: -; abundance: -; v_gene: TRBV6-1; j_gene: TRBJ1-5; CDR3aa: CASKSSSNSNQPQHF; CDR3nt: TGTGCCAGCAAGTCCAGCAGCAATAGCAATCAGCCCCAGCATTTT
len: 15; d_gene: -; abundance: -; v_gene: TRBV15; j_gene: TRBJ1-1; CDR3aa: CATSSFQRGRAEAFF; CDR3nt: TGTGCCACCAGCAGCTTTCAGAGGGGCAGGGCTGAAGCTTTCTTT
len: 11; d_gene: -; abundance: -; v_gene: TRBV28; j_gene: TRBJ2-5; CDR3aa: CASRGWETQYF; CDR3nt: TGTGCCAGCAGGGGCTGGGAGACCCAGTACTTC
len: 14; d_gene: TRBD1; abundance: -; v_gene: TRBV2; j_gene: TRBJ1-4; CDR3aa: CASSDGTGYEKLFF; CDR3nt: TGTGCCAGCAGTGACGGGACAGGATACGAAAAACTGTTTTTT
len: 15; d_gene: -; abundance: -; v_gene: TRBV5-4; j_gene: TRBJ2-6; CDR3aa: CACGTVNSGANVLTF; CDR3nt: TGTGCCTGCGGGACAGTTAACTCTGGGGCCAACGTCCTGACTTTC
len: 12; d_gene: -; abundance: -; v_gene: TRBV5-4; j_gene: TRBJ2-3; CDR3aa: CASSEVVDTQYF; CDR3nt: TGTGCCAGCAGCGAGGTTGTGGATACGCAGTATTTT
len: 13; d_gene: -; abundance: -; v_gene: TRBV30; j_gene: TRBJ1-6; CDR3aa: CAWSVQSDSPLHF; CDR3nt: TGTGCCTGGAGTGTACAAAGCGATTCACCCCTCCACTTT
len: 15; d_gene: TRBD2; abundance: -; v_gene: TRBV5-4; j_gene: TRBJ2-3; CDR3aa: CASSLPGGQGDTQYF; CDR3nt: TGTGCCAGCAGCTTACCGGGGGGGCAGGGAGATACGCAGTATTTT
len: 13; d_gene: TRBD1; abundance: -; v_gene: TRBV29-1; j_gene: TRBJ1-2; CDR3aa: CSVDRAGGSGDTF; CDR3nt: TGCAGCGTTGATAGGGCAGGGGGGAGTGGTGACACCTTC
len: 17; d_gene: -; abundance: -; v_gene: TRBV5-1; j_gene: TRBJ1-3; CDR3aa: CASSLSVQGLAGNTIYF; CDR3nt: TGCGCCAGCAGCTTGTCGGTCCAGGGATTAGCTGGAAACACCATATATTTT
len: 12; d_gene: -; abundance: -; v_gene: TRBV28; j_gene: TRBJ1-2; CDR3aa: CASSFRGLGYTF; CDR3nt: TGTGCCAGCAGTTTTCGGGGGTTGGGGTACACCTTC
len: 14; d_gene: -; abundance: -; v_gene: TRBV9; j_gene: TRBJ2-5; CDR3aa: CASSTSGMGETQYF; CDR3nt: TGTGCCAGCAGTACTTCAGGGATGGGGGAGACCCAGTACTTC
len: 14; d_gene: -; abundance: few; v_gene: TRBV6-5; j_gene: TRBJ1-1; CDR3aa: CASRGYGVDTEAFF; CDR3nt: TGTGCCAGCAGGGGGTACGGCGTGGACACTGAAGCTTTCTTT
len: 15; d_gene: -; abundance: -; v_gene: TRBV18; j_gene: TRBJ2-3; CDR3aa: CASSPQGFGTDTQYF; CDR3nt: TGTGCCAGCTCACCACAGGGGTTTGGGACAGATACGCAGTATTTT